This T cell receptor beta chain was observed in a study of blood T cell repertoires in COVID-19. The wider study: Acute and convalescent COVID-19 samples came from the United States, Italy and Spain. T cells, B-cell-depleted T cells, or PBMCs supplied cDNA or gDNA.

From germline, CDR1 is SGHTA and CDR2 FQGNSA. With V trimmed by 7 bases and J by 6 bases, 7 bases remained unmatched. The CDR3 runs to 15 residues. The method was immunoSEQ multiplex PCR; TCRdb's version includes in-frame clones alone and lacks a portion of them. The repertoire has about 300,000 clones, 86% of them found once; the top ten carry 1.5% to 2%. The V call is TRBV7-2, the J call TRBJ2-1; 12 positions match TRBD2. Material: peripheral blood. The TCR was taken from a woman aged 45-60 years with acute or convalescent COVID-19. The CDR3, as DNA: TGTGCCAGCACCTCAGGACTAGCGGGATCCAATGAGCAGTTCTTC. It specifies CASTSGLAGSNEQFF.